This T cell receptor (beta chain) was found in a study of cytomegalovirus exposure and HLA in healthy donors. Germline V gene lookup returns CDR1 MNHNS and CDR2 SASEGT. With V trimmed by 3 bases and J by 4 bases, 3 bases remained unmatched. There are 14 residues in the CDR3. Findings and limits, study-wide: In vitro data verified a few CMV-associated chains as specific for CMV antigens.

Profiled with immunoSEQ multiplex PCR; TCRdb holds only in-frame clones, not every one. The top ten hold over 0.8% of the sample, which has about 71,000 clones, 85% to 95% seen once. Remarks on this clone: Its target is unknown.

V is TRBV6-1 and J is TRBJ2-1; TRBD2 aligns across 7 bases. The sample taken for sequencing was PBMCs. The sequence was collected from a woman aged 18-29 years in good health and CMV-seronegative. The CDR3 nucleotides are TGTGCCAGCAGTGATGGACTAGAATACAATGAGCAGTTCTTC. This translates into CASSDGLEYNEQFF.